This TCR beta chain was sequenced in a study of Graves' ophthalmopathy and Graves' hyperthyroidism. TCR beta CDR3 regions were amplified from RNA transcripts. Following a first-round RT-PCR that used HTBI primers, a second-round multiplex PCR was carried out. TCRdb passed the multiplex PCR reads through MiXCR, listing each CDR3 protein once. The sample lists 35,000 to 45,000 distinct CDR3 sequences; approximately 53% were seen once. Per germline, CDR1 SNHLY and CDR2 FYNNEI. V dropped 5 bases and J dropped 7; count of bases not matched to a gene: 4. The CDR3 runs to 14 residues. Sequenced input: peripheral blood. The J gene is TRBJ2-2, the V gene TRBV2, with 10 bases that match TRBD2. This receptor was identified in an adult woman with stable Graves' hyperthyroidism. The chain's CDR3 is CASSRTSGYGELFF. CDR3 in DNA: TGTGCCAGCAGTCGGACTAGCGGCTACGGGGAGCTGTTTTTT.